Reported below is one T cell receptor beta chain. It has no known antigen specificity. No base quality values were provided; no much bigger clone lies one nucleotide off. Library generation was performed with the immunoSEQ multiplex PCR assay. The deep sequencing platform assayed about 10^5 TCR templates per sample. Genomic DNA extracted from sorted T cells was used for TCRbeta CDR3 sequencing. Regarding the original processing steps: The R programming language was used for the clonal analysis of the TCRbeta CDR3 data. Unstimulated samples were compared with post-reaction CFSE-low samples to define alloreactive CD4+ and CD8+ clones. Regulatory or non-regulatory origin was assigned to alloreactive CD4+ clones by matching of sequences to sorted unstimulated Treg and non-Treg repertoires. Here the immuneACCESS table is served through TCRdb, limited to in-frame sequences with V and J called. Missing clones are a known gap in these copies; in checked studies unresolved V genes cover under half, and the rest lacks a known reason. V and J calls plus clone size are reproduced from that table; the DNA served to infer D and trimming. This sample gives over 100,000 clones in total; roughly 90% of them show up just once. The ten biggest clones cover 0.9% to 1.4% of the sample.

These data are taken from a study of siplizumab effects on memory and regulatory T cells (dated by TCRdb to between 2018 and 2021). For context, the study as a whole: The effect of the anti-CD2 antibody siplizumab on alloreactive T-cell subsets was examined in allogeneic mixed lymphocyte reactions constructed from human PBMCs.

Sorted unstimulated T cells, along with proliferating T cells recovered from mixed lymphocyte reactions, underwent TCRbeta CDR3 sequencing. Fresh whole blood from fewer than twelve HLA-typed healthy donors was used to isolate PBMCs. The research as a whole found: Siplizumab significantly lowered the cumulative frequency of alloreactive sequences that could be traced to unstimulated CD4+ memory T cells. Because sequences below about 10^-5 frequency were poorly captured, only a minor fraction of alloreactive clones could be mapped to unstimulated subsets. Among mappable alloreactive CD4+ clones, the Treg-derived fraction averaged approximately 66% with siplizumab versus about 25% in control reactions. Roughly 75-96% of proliferating CD4+ or CD8+ clones could not be assigned a naive or memory phenotype. Compared with memory T cells, unstimulated naive T cells appeared more diverse, and naive cells seemed to make a substantial contribution to the alloresponse. Whether proliferating Tregs from siplizumab cultures actually had suppressive function was not functionally confirmed.

V was cut back by 6 bases and J by 0 bases, leaving a gap of 15 bases between them. The cysteine opens and the phenylalanine closes a CDR3 of 16 amino acids. The entry retains the CDR3 DNA only, 48 bases that are in frame from base 1. CDR1 KGHSH and CDR2 LQKENI are derived from the germline V gene. The specimen was CD4+ T cells sorted from blood. The sequence was collected from a human donor in good health. The sequence links TRBV18 to TRBJ1-5; confidence is insufficient to name the D gene. The DNA is as follows: TGTGCCAGCTCCCACGGGTCGAAATATAGCAATCAGCCCCAGCATTTT. The encoded protein is CASSHGSKYSNQPQHF.